A selection of T cell receptor beta chains follows, all from one sample in a study of T cell responses to AZD1222 COVID-19 vaccine. Only in-frame clones appear in the TCRdb table, and some are missing; sequencing was by immunoSEQ multiplex PCR. The sample lists fewer than 100,000 clones, around nine tenths occurring once. Sequencing used peripheral blood, obtained 28 days after the second AZD1222 dose. The source is an adult who received the AZD1222 COVID-19 vaccine. The CDR3 runs from the conserved cysteine through the conserved F or W. The D gene is left open where the match is weak. Not every row has a clone size; where given, it reads once, few, many or a size class.

d_call	v_call	clone_size	j_call	cdr3_aa	cdr3_nt
TRBD1	TRBV9	NA	TRBJ1-3	CASSVVGQGAVGNTIYF	TGTGCCAGCAGCGTAGTTGGGCAGGGGGCCGTTGGAAACACCATATATTTT
NA	TRBV7-9	NA	TRBJ1-2	CASSLDDSNYGYTF	TGTGCCAGCAGCTTAGATGACAGTAACTATGGCTACACCTTC
TRBD1	TRBV27	NA	TRBJ1-2	CASSFTGAHGYTF	TGTGCCAGCAGTTTCACAGGGGCCCATGGCTACACCTTC
TRBD1	TRBV18	NA	TRBJ1-2	CASSPGTANYGYTF	TGTGCCAGCTCACCGGGGACAGCTAACTATGGCTACACCTTC
TRBD2	TRBV5-4	NA	TRBJ2-5	CASSPGTSGRPQYF	TGTGCCAGCAGCCCAGGGACTAGCGGGAGACCCCAGTACTTC
TRBD1	TRBV9	NA	TRBJ1-6	CASSVEWDSNSPLHF	TGTGCCAGCAGCGTAGAGTGGGACAGTAATTCACCCCTCCACTTT
TRBD2	TRBV3-1/TRBV3-2	few	TRBJ2-7	CASSQEIQLAFSYEQYF	TGTGCCAGCAGCCAAGAAATACAACTAGCGTTCTCCTACGAGCAGTACTTC
NA	TRBV29-1	NA	TRBJ1-1	CSVERQGVNTEAFF	TGCAGCGTTGAAAGGCAGGGCGTAAACACTGAAGCTTTCTTT
NA	TRBV10-2	NA	TRBJ2-2	CATLAGASYTGELFF	TGCGCCACCCTTGCCGGTGCTTCCTACACCGGGGAGCTGTTTTTT
NA	TRBV7-2	few	TRBJ2-7	CASSLAFGGSYEQYF	TGTGCCAGCAGCTTAGCGTTTGGGGGCAGTTACGAGCAGTACTTC
NA	TRBV11-2	NA	TRBJ1-1	CASSSRGNTEAFF	TGTGCCAGCAGCTCCAGGGGGAACACTGAAGCTTTCTTT
NA	TRBV19	NA	TRBJ1-1	CASSIIPTGWAAFF	TGTGCCAGTAGTATCATCCCAACCGGTTGGGCGGCTTTCTTT
NA	TRBV5-1	NA	TRBJ1-1	CASSLSPGLNTEAFF	TGCGCCAGCAGCTTGTCCCCTGGGCTGAACACTGAAGCTTTCTTT
NA	TRBV6-5	NA	TRBJ2-3	CASKNFHSTDTQYF	TGTGCCAGCAAGAACTTTCATAGCACAGATACGCAGTATTTT
TRBD2	TRBV2	once	TRBJ2-1	CASSASTSATEQFF	TGTGCCAGCAGCGCGTCGACTAGCGCCACTGAGCAGTTCTTC
NA	TRBV28	NA	TRBJ1-5	CASSLNGQPQHF	TGTGCCAGCAGTTTGAACGGGCAGCCCCAGCATTTT
TRBD2	TRBV19	NA	TRBJ2-7	CASSILSAGVNEQYF	TGTGCCAGTAGTATTTTGTCGGCGGGGGTCAACGAGCAGTACTTC
NA	TRBV2	once	TRBJ1-2	CASSERATNYGYTF	TGTGCCAGCAGTGAGAGGGCGACTAACTATGGCTACACCTTC
TRBD2	TRBV6-6	NA	TRBJ2-1	CASSGTSWDNEQFF	TGTGCCAGCAGCGGGACTAGCTGGGACAATGAGCAGTTCTTC
TRBD2	TRBV5-6	NA	TRBJ2-1	CASSLRIGRTTNNEQFF	TGTGCCAGCAGCTTGCGGATCGGGAGGACAACTAATAATGAGCAGTTCTTC
NA	TRBV5-1	NA	TRBJ1-2	CASSLEQRHGYTF	TGCGCCAGCAGCTTGGAACAGAGACATGGCTACACCTTC
NA	TRBV5-1	NA	TRBJ1-2	CASSFDGGKDYGYTF	TGCGCCAGCAGCTTTGATGGGGGGAAAGACTATGGCTACACCTTC
NA	TRBV5-1	NA	TRBJ2-5	CASSVQPGTPREAETQYF	TGCGCCAGCAGCGTACAACCCGGGACACCTCGAGAGGCAGAGACCCAGTACTTC
NA	TRBV30	NA	TRBJ1-1	CAWARGTEAFF	TGTGCCTGGGCGAGAGGCACTGAAGCTTTCTTT
NA	TRBV28	NA	TRBJ2-7	CASSLGQWISYEQYF	TGTGCCAGCAGTTTAGGACAGTGGATCTCCTACGAGCAGTACTTC
NA	TRBV27	NA	TRBJ1-1	CASSFERGPEAFF	TGTGCCAGCAGTTTCGAAAGGGGTCCTGAAGCTTTCTTT
NA	TRBV27	NA	TRBJ1-1	CASSSGNTEAFF	TGTGCCAGCAGTTCCGGAAACACTGAAGCTTTCTTT
TRBD2	TRBV5-1	once	TRBJ2-1	CASSLELAGGQQFF	TGCGCCAGCAGCTTGGAACTAGCGGGAGGGCAACAGTTCTTC
TRBD1	TRBV3-1/TRBV3-2	NA	TRBJ2-5	CASSQGPGQFTSQYF	TGTGCCAGCAGCCAAGGGCCGGGACAGTTTACGTCCCAGTACTTC
NA	TRBV5-1	NA	TRBJ2-2	CASSSPRVNTGELFF	TGCGCCAGCAGCTCTCCCAGGGTGAACACCGGGGAGCTGTTTTTT
NA	TRBV27	once	TRBJ2-2	CASSFGRVGTGELFF	TGTGCCAGCAGTTTCGGCAGGGTGGGCACCGGGGAGCTGTTTTTT
NA	TRBV5-1	NA	TRBJ1-6	CASSLQGRVDNSPLHF	TGCGCCAGCAGCTTACAGGGTCGAGTGGATAATTCACCCCTCCACTTT
TRBD2	TRBV19	NA	TRBJ2-3	CASSIGGRGSDTQYF	TGTGCCAGTAGTATTGGCGGGAGGGGATCAGATACGCAGTATTTT
TRBD2	TRBV9	NA	TRBJ2-5	CASSVAGGQETQYF	TGTGCCAGCAGCGTAGCGGGGGGCCAAGAGACCCAGTACTTC
NA	TRBV5-1	NA	TRBJ2-3	CASSSAGYTDTQYF	TGCGCCAGCAGCTCGGCGGGCTACACAGATACGCAGTATTTT
TRBD2	TRBV15	NA	TRBJ2-7	CATSREGLAGPLEQYF	TGTGCCACCAGCAGGGAAGGACTAGCGGGACCTCTCGAGCAGTACTTC
NA	TRBV5-1	NA	TRBJ1-1	CASSPQGGNTEAFF	TGCGCCAGCAGCCCACAGGGTGGAAACACTGAAGCTTTCTTT
NA	TRBV30	NA	TRBJ1-3	CAWNGQFHSGNTIYF	TGTGCCTGGAATGGACAGTTCCACTCTGGAAACACCATATATTTT
NA	TRBV3-1/TRBV3-2	NA	TRBJ1-2	CASSLQGGGYTF	TGTGCCAGCAGTCTACAGGGTGGTGGCTACACCTTC
TRBD1	TRBV5-1	NA	TRBJ1-5	CASSLTGDSNQPQHF	TGCGCCAGCAGCTTAACAGGGGATAGCAATCAGCCCCAGCATTTT
NA	TRBV12-3/TRBV12-4	NA	TRBJ1-1	CASGWGNTEAFF	TGTGCCAGCGGCTGGGGGAACACTGAAGCTTTCTTT
NA	TRBV2	NA	TRBJ2-7	CASSPGHSITGEQYF	TGTGCCAGCAGTCCAGGGCATTCTATTACGGGGGAGCAGTACTTC
NA	TRBV3-1/TRBV3-2	NA	TRBJ1-3	CASSQDYGIGNTIYF	TGTGCCAGCAGCCAAGATTATGGGATTGGAAACACCATATATTTT
NA	TRBV19	NA	TRBJ1-3	CASSDLISGNTIYF	TGTGCCAGTAGCGACCTGATCTCTGGAAACACCATATATTTT
TRBD1	TRBV7-2	NA	TRBJ2-7	CASSLAGTGGHEQYF	TGTGCCAGCAGCTTAGCTGGGACAGGGGGCCACGAGCAGTACTTC
NA	TRBV19	NA	TRBJ1-1	CASIAPRGTEAFF	TGTGCCAGTATTGCCCCCAGGGGCACTGAAGCTTTCTTT
NA	TRBV7-8	NA	TRBJ1-3	CASSLGRTGNTIYF	TGTGCCAGCAGCTTAGGGAGGACGGGAAACACCATATATTTT
NA	TRBV3-1/TRBV3-2	NA	TRBJ2-2	CASSQHGVTGELFF	TGTGCCAGCAGCCAACATGGAGTGACCGGGGAGCTGTTTTTT